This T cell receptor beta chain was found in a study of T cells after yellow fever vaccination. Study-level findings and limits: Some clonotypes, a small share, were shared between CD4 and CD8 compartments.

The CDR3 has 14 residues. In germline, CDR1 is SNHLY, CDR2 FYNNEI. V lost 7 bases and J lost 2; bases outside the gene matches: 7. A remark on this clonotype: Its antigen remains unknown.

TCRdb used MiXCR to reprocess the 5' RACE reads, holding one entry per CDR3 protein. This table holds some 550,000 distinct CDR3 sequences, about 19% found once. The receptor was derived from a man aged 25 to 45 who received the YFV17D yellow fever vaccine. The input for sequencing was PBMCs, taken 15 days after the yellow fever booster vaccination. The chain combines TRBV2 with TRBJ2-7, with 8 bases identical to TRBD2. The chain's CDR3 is CASNSAGAPYEQYF. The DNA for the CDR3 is TGTGCCAGCAACTCAGCGGGGGCCCCCTACGAGCAGTACTTC. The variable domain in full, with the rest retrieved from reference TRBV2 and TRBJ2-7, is EPEVTQTPSHQVTQMGQEVILRCVPISNHLYFYWYRQILGQKVEFLVSFYNNEISEKSEIFDDQFSVERPDGSNFTLKIRSTKLEDSAMYFCASNSAGAPYEQYFGPGTRLTVT.